Below, 24 T cell receptor beta chains from the same sample are listed, as sequenced in a study of T cell changes during pregnancy in multiple sclerosis. Sequencing was performed with immunoSEQ multiplex PCR; in TCRdb, only in-frame clones are kept and a portion is missing. The sample carries tens of thousands of clones, 90% to 95% recorded once. The sequences come from CD4+ T cells from peripheral blood mononuclear cells, collected before pregnancy. These receptors came from a female donor with multiple sclerosis, enrolled in a pregnancy study.

The rearrangement links TRBV14 to TRBJ1-5; D might be TRBD1 (5 bases). The germline CDR1 and CDR2 sequences are SGHDN and FVKESK. The V end lost 4 bases, the J end lost 6 bases, and 10 bases lay between the germline ends. The length of the CDR3 is 13 residues. The DNA for the CDR3 is TGTGCCAGCAGCCGGGGGGTGGGTCAGCCCCAGCATTTT. The encoded protein is CASSRGVGQPQHF.

In this sample, this clone turned up once. The chain employs TRBV9 and TRBJ1-3, with 7 nucleotides matching TRBD1. The germline gives CDR1 SGDLS, CDR2 YYNGEE. Unmatched junction bases numbered 4, after V lost 0 bases and J lost 7 bases. The CDR3 is 14 residues long. The DNA of the CDR3 is TGTGCCAGCAGCGTAGGCGGGACAGTCAACACCATATATTTT. Its protein is CASSVGGTVNTIYF.

The chain combines TRBV27 with TRBJ2-3; D may be TRBD2 (6 bases). The CDR3 loop spans 13 amino acids. The V gene's germline CDR1 is MNHEY and CDR2 SMNVEV (reference sequence). V lost 5 bases, J lost 4 bases, and 10 bases lay in between. CDR3 in DNA: TGTGCCAGCAGTAAGCGGGTGGCAGATACGCAGTATTTT. Translation gives CASSKRVADTQYF.

This clone was recorded only once. J is TRBJ1-5 and V is TRBV19; D not resolved. The germline V gene has CDR1 LNHDA and CDR2 SQIVND (reference sequence). The V gene lost 4 bases and the J gene lost 7 bases, with 14 bases spanning the gap. The CDR3 is 14 amino acids. In DNA form, the CDR3 reads TGTGCCAGTAGTAGGGCCCGAGTGGTGCAGCCCCAGCATTTT. Translation: CASSRARVVQPQHF.

The V gene is TRBV18, the J gene TRBJ2-7; 9 bases fit TRBD2. This CDR3 contains 14 residues. V lost 3 bases, J lost 4 bases, and 4 bases stayed unmatched. Germline CDR1 and CDR2: KGHSH and LQKENI. CDR3 residues: CASSPGLAAYEQYF. CDR3 DNA: TGTGCCAGCTCACCGGGACTAGCCGCGTACGAGCAGTACTTC.

V gene TRBV2 combines with J gene TRBJ2-5; D is undetermined. The germline V gene encodes CDR1 SNHLY and CDR2 FYNNEI. The CDR3 is 15 amino acids. Trimming removed 6 bases at V and 0 bases at J, with 14 bases between. DNA of the CDR3: TGTGCCAGCAGGGATAGAACAGTGTACCAAGAGACCCAGTACTTC. This encodes CASRDRTVYQETQYF.

V usage is TRBV27 and J usage is TRBJ2-1; D call uncertain. The CDR3 runs 13 residues. Deletions cut 3 bases from V and 4 bases from J, with 7 bases between. Germline CDR1 is MNHEY and CDR2 is SMNVEV (reference sequence). The CDR3 loop reads CASSFARYNEQFF. In nucleotides, the CDR3 is TGTGCCAGCAGTTTCGCTCGGTACAATGAGCAGTTCTTC.

The CDR3 bases are TGTGCCTGGAGTGCTCTCCGGGGGGCCGGTGGTGGCTACACCTTC. It translates to CAWSALRGAGGGYTF. V is TRBV30 and J is TRBJ1-2, with TRBD1 as a possible D gene (6 bases). The CDR3 has 15 residues. Per the germline V gene, CDR1 is GTSNPN and CDR2 is SVGIG (reference sequence). V was clipped by 1 base and J by 7 bases, with 19 bases between them.

CDR3: CASSQSRDREKGVPDTIYF. The CDR3 DNA reads as TGCGCCAGCAGTCAATCCAGGGACAGGGAGAAAGGGGTTCCGGACACCATATATTTT. The rearrangement uses TRBV23-1 and TRBJ1-3; 9 positions agree with TRBD1. TRBV23-1 is identified as an open reading frame with a role that is uncertain. Trimming at V came to 0 bases and at J to 8 bases, leaving 17 bases not matched to a gene. The CDR3 contains 19 residues.

The rearrangement joins TRBV5-8 to TRBJ1-1, with TRBD1 identical over 8 bases. Germline CDR1 and CDR2: SGHTS and YDEGEE. With 0 bases clipped from V and 0 bases from J, the junction kept 7 bases outside the gene matches. CDR3 length: 17 amino acids. The CDR3 loop reads CASSLGQGQLMNTEAFF. CDR3 in DNA: TGTGCCAGCAGCTTGGGACAGGGGCAACTCATGAACACTGAAGCTTTCTTT. The full variable domain, rest sourced from reference TRBV5-8 and TRBJ1-1, is EAGVTQSPTHLIKTRGQQATLRCSPISGHTSVYWYQQALGLGLQFLLWYDEGEERNRGNFPPRFSGRQFPNYSSELNVNALELEDSALYLCASSLGQGQLMNTEAFFGQGTRLTVV.

The chain links TRBV28 to TRBJ2-7; 7 bases map to TRBD1. The CDR3 sequence is 16 residues long. V trimming: 3 bases; J trimming: 0 bases; junction bases outside the gene matches: 8. Germline loops: CDR1 MDHEN, CDR2 SYDVKM. The DNA for the CDR3 is TGTGCCAGCAGTTTTGGTAGGGGGCCGAGCTCCTACGAGCAGTACTTC. Its protein product is CASSFGRGPSSYEQYF.

V gene TRBV4-3 combines with J gene TRBJ2-1; TRBD2 is a possible D gene (6 bases). This CDR3 region has 14 residues. Germline V gives CDR1 LGHNA, CDR2 YSLEER. V dropped 0 bases and J dropped 10 bases, with 13 bases sitting between them. The CDR3 reads CASSQEGRIGEQFF. For the CDR3, the DNA is TGCGCCAGCAGCCAAGAGGGGAGGATAGGAGAGCAGTTCTTC.

The sample holds a few counts of this clone. The chain carries TRBV11-2 and TRBJ1-1; perhaps TRBD1 as D (6 bases). The CDR3 runs to 13 residues. Germline-derived CDR1 and CDR2 are SGHAT and FQNNGV. Trimming pared 5 bases from V and 1 base from J, leaving 8 bases between. CDR3 residues: CASSRTENTEAFF. DNA for the CDR3: TGTGCCAGCAGCCGGACAGAGAACACTGAAGCTTTCTTT.

This clone was observed a single time. The chain uses TRBV6-1 and TRBJ2-1; 8 bases are shared with TRBD1. Germline V lookup: CDR1 MNHNS, CDR2 SASEGT. J lost 0 bases, V lost 6 bases, and 4 bases had no gene match. This CDR3 has 15 amino acids. The CDR3 DNA reads TGTGCCAGCAGGGGGGACAGGAGCTCCTACAATGAGCAGTTCTTC. Residues: CASRGDRSSYNEQFF.

V and J are TRBV19 and TRBJ2-1, with D uncertain. This CDR3 has 13 residues. V was shortened by 5 bases and J by 7 bases, with 12 bases between the two germline ends. Germline CDR1 LNHDA, CDR2 SQIVND (reference sequence). The CDR3 reads CASSSSTLNEQFF. CDR3 nucleotides: TGTGCCAGTAGTTCTTCAACTCTGAATGAGCAGTTCTTC.

The rearrangement uses TRBV19 and TRBJ1-5, with D tentatively TRBD1 (6 bases). Germline CDR1 and CDR2: LNHDA and SQIVND (reference sequence). V shed 9 bases and J shed 0 bases, with 12 bases lying between them. This CDR3 contains 14 residues. CDR3 coding DNA: TGTGCCAGCAGGACAGTTCATAGCAATCAGCCCCAGCATTTT. It specifies CASRTVHSNQPQHF.

This chain connects TRBV6-1 to TRBJ2-5, with D possibly TRBD1 on 6 matching bases. The DNA end is a closer match to TRBJ2-7, so the J assignment may be wrong. The germline V gene has CDR1 MNHNS and CDR2 SASEGT. This CDR3 is built from 14 residues. This chain's CDR3 is CASMYLDRPYEQYF. As DNA, the CDR3 is TGTGCCAGCATGTACCTTGACAGGCCCTACGAGCAGTACTTC.

V gene TRBV7-9 combines with J gene TRBJ2-7, with D possibly TRBD1 on 6 matching bases. The CDR3 consists of 14 residues. The V gene lost 5 bases and the J gene lost 6 bases, with 17 bases spanning the gap. The germline gives CDR1 SEHNR, CDR2 FQNEAQ (reference sequence). In DNA form, the CDR3 reads TGTGCCAGCAGCCCACGACAGGCCCTCGGCGAGCAGTACTTC. Translating gives CASSPRQALGEQYF.

The chain carries TRBV7-3 and TRBJ2-1; 7 nucleotides line up with TRBD2. V lost 2 bases and J lost 13; bases outside the gene matches: 8. In germline, CDR1 is SGHTA, CDR2 FQGTGA. This CDR3 spans 13 amino acids. This CDR3 is CASSLSGGGDQFF. Written as DNA, the CDR3 is TGTGCCAGCAGCTTATCCGGCGGGGGAGACCAGTTCTTC.

The V gene is TRBV5-1, the J gene TRBJ2-3; weak D call: TRBD1 (6 bases). The CDR3 contains 14 residues. The V and J ends lost 1 base and 3 bases respectively, with 9 bases between them. Germline CDR1 SGHRS, CDR2 YFSETQ. CDR3 nucleotide sequence: TGCGCCAGCAGCTTGCGCCAGGGGACAGATACGCAGTATTTT. This translates into CASSLRQGTDTQYF.

The chain has TRBV19 and TRBJ2-7, with TRBD2 identical over 10 bases. V shed 4 bases and J 2 bases; nucleotides not matched to a gene: 2. CDR3 length: 14 amino acids. Germline CDR1 is LNHDA and CDR2 is SQIVND (reference sequence). CDR3 sequence reads: CASSRLAGTYEQYF. In nucleotides, the CDR3 is TGTGCCAGTAGTAGACTAGCGGGTACCTACGAGCAGTACTTC.

This rearrangement joins TRBV11-3 to TRBJ1-2; D is possibly TRBD1 (5 bases). From germline, CDR1 is SGHNT and CDR2 YENEEA. CDR3 size: 16 residues. V dropped 1 base and J dropped 0 bases, with 12 bases sitting between them. The CDR3: CASSLGGQPTNYGYTF. As DNA, the CDR3 is TGTGCCAGCAGCTTAGGGGGCCAGCCCACTAACTATGGCTACACCTTC. The full variable domain, rest sourced from reference TRBV11-3 and TRBJ1-2, is EAGVVQSPRYKIIEKKQPVAFWCNPISGHNTLYWYLQNLGQGPELLIRYENEEAVDDSQLPKDRFSAERLKGVDSTLKIQPAELGDSAVYLCASSLGGQPTNYGYTFGSGTRLTVV.

The chain is built from TRBV7-3 and TRBJ1-1; 7 bases map to TRBD1. Germline V gene sequence: CDR1 SGHTA, CDR2 FQGTGA. The CDR3 totals 16 residues. Unmatched junction bases numbered 11, after V lost 5 bases and J lost 2 bases. The CDR3 coding sequence is TGTGCCAGCAGCCCCTCGGGAGGGACAGTTAACACTGAAGCTTTCTTT. It yields the protein CASSPSGGTVNTEAFF.

This clone was counted a single time. This sequence joins TRBV7-9 and TRBJ1-5; TRBD1 matches at 12 bases. CDR3 size: 18 residues. Germline V lookup: CDR1 SEHNR, CDR2 FQNEAQ (reference sequence). V shed 1 base, J shed 6 bases, and the junction held 10 bases outside the gene matches. CDR3 in amino acids: CASSLGDRGRSATQPQHF. CDR3 coding DNA: TGTGCCAGCAGCTTAGGGGACAGGGGGCGATCAGCAACTCAGCCCCAGCATTTT.